These 26 T cell receptor beta chains originate from one sample sequenced in a study of human T cells and chemical hapten exposure. TCRdb reprocessed the RACE reads with MiXCR, giving one entry per CDR3 protein. The sample has about 250,000 distinct CDR3 sequences; approximately 7.5% are singletons. The time point is: pre-sensitization, week 0. Documented treatment: therapeutic diphenylcyclopropenone sensitization with weekly scalp DPC. The specimen comprised whole blood, sampled in connection with sensitization to the hapten diphenylcyclopropenone (DPC). Every receptor here comes from a man between 18 and 29 years old with alopecia areata. Some clones in this sample may be carry-over from other donors' samples.

This chain links TRBV7-3 with TRBJ2-5; 8 positions match TRBD2. The germline CDR1 and CDR2 sequences are SGHTA and FQGTGA. The CDR3 extends over 14 amino acids. Trimming at V came to 6 bases and at J to 1 base, leaving 4 bases not matched to a gene. Here the CDR3 reads CASSAAGGQETQYF. CDR3 DNA sequence: TGTGCCAGCAGTGCGGCGGGAGGCCAAGAGACCCAGTACTTC. Together with reference TRBV7-3 and TRBJ2-5, the CDR3 gives the full variable domain: GAGVSQTPSNKVTEKGKYVELRCDPISGHTALYWYRQSLGQGPEFLIYFQGTGAADDSGLPNDRFFAVRPEGSVSTLKIQRTERGDSAVYLCASSAAGGQETQYFGPGTRLLVL.

The chain combines TRBV10-3 with TRBJ1-5, with 10 nucleotides matching TRBD1. This CDR3 has 15 residues. Germline CDR1 is ENHRY and CDR2 is SYGVKD. With V trimmed by 11 bases and J by 1 base, 8 bases remained unmatched. CDR3 DNA: TGTGCCTCCTGGGACAGGGGAGGAAGCAATCAGCCCCAGCATTTT. Translation gives CASWDRGGSNQPQHF.

This clonotype turned up a few times. The chain recombines TRBV3-1 with TRBJ1-1, with unresolved D. Germline CDR1 is LGHDT and CDR2 is YNNKEL (reference sequence). The CDR3 has 14 amino acids. Trimming removed 0 bases from V and 5 bases from J, with 10 bases in between. DNA for the CDR3: TGTGCCAGCAGCCAAGATATTCGGTTAACTGAAGCTTTCTTT. This encodes CASSQDIRLTEAFF.

This clonotype was counted ten times or more. The chain uses TRBV6-2 or TRBV6-3 and TRBJ1-4, with D unclear. There are 14 residues in the CDR3. Trimming took 0 bases from V and 14 from J, leaving 16 bases between them. The germline V gene has CDR1 MNHEY and CDR2 SVGEGT. CDR3 nucleotide sequence: TGTGCCAGCAGTTACTCTCAAGACCCTAAATTCCTGTTTTTT. Its translation: CASSYSQDPKFLFF.

The J gene is TRBJ1-6, the V gene TRBV7-9; tentative D call: TRBD1 (6 bases). The germline V gene has CDR1 SEHNR and CDR2 FQNEAQ (reference sequence). There are 17 residues in the CDR3. V was cut by 3 bases and J by 5 bases, with 17 bases left in between. The chain's CDR3 is CASSFQGPKIDNSPLHF. As DNA, the CDR3 is TGTGCCAGCAGCTTCCAGGGGCCAAAAATCGATAATTCACCCCTCCACTTT.

This clonotype was seen ten or more times. The chain has TRBV29-1 and TRBJ1-1, with unresolved D. Trimming removed 7 bases at V and 0 bases at J, with 9 bases between. Germline values: CDR1 SQVTM, CDR2 ANQGSEA. This CDR3 is 12 amino acids long. CDR3 in DNA: TGCAGCGCCTGTTTAGTGAACACTGAAGCTTTCTTT. Its protein is CSACLVNTEAFF.

V and J are TRBV6-6 and TRBJ2-4; 8 nucleotides align to TRBD1. Germline V CDR1 and CDR2: MNHNY, SVGAGI (reference sequence). With V trimmed by 5 bases and J by 0 bases, 9 bases remained unmatched. This CDR3 is 17 amino acids long. CDR3 residues: CASSRGQGDLAKNIQYF. CDR3 DNA: TGTGCCAGCAGTCGTGGACAGGGCGATTTAGCCAAAAACATTCAGTACTTC.

The chain combines TRBV6-6 with TRBJ2-5; possibly TRBD1 for D (6 bases). The V gene lost 5 bases and the J gene lost 1 base, with 14 bases spanning the gap. Germline V gene lookup returns CDR1 MNHNY and CDR2 SVGAGI (reference sequence). The CDR3 has 15 amino acids. The CDR3 DNA reads as TGTGCCAGCAGTCCCTACGCCAGGGGCCAAGAGACCCAGTACTTC. Amino acid sequence: CASSPYARGQETQYF.

A few counts support this clonotype. The V and J genes are TRBV20-1 and TRBJ1-5; D is unresolved. The V gene lost 4 bases and the J gene lost 0 bases, with 10 bases spanning the gap. Germline CDR1 DFQATT, CDR2 SNEGSKA (reference sequence). CDR3 size: 14 residues. The CDR3 sequence is CSANPPHSNQPQHF. For the CDR3, the DNA is TGCAGTGCTAATCCCCCCCATAGCAATCAGCCCCAGCATTTT.

V and J are TRBV3-1 and TRBJ1-6; no firm D call. V was trimmed by 4 bases and J by 7 bases, leaving 11 bases between them. Looked up from germline, CDR1 is LGHDT and CDR2 is YNNKEL (reference sequence). The CDR3 consists of 14 residues. CDR3 coding DNA: TGTGCCAGCAGCCTCGGACCAAAAAATTCACCCCTCCACTTT. This codes for CASSLGPKNSPLHF.

Regarding this clonotype: The junction departs from the called germline gene at one end, perhaps through a read error. The chain uses TRBV11-2 and TRBJ2-1; possibly TRBD1 for D (5 bases). Germline CDR1 SGHAT, CDR2 FQNNGV. The CDR3 runs 16 residues. The CDR3, as DNA: TGTGCCAGCAACTTAGCCGGACAAAGCTCCTTCAATGAGCAGTTCTTC. Protein: CASNLAGQSSFNEQFF.

This clonotype came up a few times. The rearrangement links TRBV7-8 to TRBJ2-7; no clear D. Germline CDR1 SGHVS, CDR2 FQNEAQ. The CDR3 consists of 15 residues. V was trimmed by 1 base and J by 1 base, leaving 11 bases between them. CDR3 sequence (DNA): TGTGCCAGCAGCTTAGGGTCTGCGGCGTCCTACGAGCAGTACGTC. Protein sequence: CASSLGSAASYEQYV.

This clonotype was observed a few times. The chain couples TRBV4-1 to TRBJ2-5, with D perhaps TRBD1 or TRBD2 (5 bases each). There are 15 residues in the CDR3. Deletions cut 2 bases from V and 4 bases from J, with 14 bases between. The germline CDR1 and CDR2 sequences are MGHRA and YSYEKL. CDR3 DNA: TGCGCCAGCAGCCAACGGCAGGGCGGAGGAGAGACCCAGTACTTC. As protein: CASSQRQGGGETQYF.

In this sample, this clonotype turned up many times. This sequence joins TRBV7-3 and TRBJ2-1, with 12 bases matching TRBD1. The germline CDR1 and CDR2 sequences are SGHTA and FQGTGA. The trim removed 1 base at V and 9 bases at J, leaving 4 bases unmatched. The CDR3 is 15 residues long. In DNA form, the CDR3 reads TGTGCCAGCAGCTTAAGCGGGACAGGGGGCGGTGAGCAGTTCTTC. Translated: CASSLSGTGGGEQFF.

This clonotype has only a few counts. This rearrangement joins TRBV7-9 to TRBJ2-5; 7 bases match TRBD2. J lost 4 bases, V lost 5 bases, and 10 bases had no gene match. This CDR3 is 15 amino acids long. Per the germline V gene, CDR1 is SEHNR and CDR2 is FQNEAQ (reference sequence). The CDR3 bases are TGTGCCAGCAGCCCATCTGGGGAGGGTTCAGAGACCCAGTACTTC. Protein sequence: CASSPSGEGSETQYF.

Ten or more counts support this clonotype. The chain couples TRBV9 to TRBJ1-2; D is possibly TRBD1 (6 bases). This CDR3 is 14 amino acids long. The V gene lost 4 bases and the J gene lost 8 bases, with 18 bases spanning the gap. Germline V gene data show CDR1 as SGDLS and CDR2 as YYNGEE. The CDR3 DNA follows: TGTGCCAGCAGCCCTTCCCCGGGGGCGCGGGGCTACACCTTC. Its translation: CASSPSPGARGYTF.

There are many counts of this clonotype. The chain is built from TRBV10-2 and TRBJ1-4; D not certain. Trimming pared 7 bases from V and 4 bases from J, leaving 13 bases between. Germline CDR1 reads WSHSY; CDR2 reads SAAADI. CDR3 length equals 14 residues. In DNA, the CDR3 is TGCGCCAGCACCGTGCAGCGCGGTAATGAAAAACTGTTTTTT. Its translation is CASTVQRGNEKLFF.

The rearrangement links TRBV20-1 to TRBJ2-1; no definite D call. Trimming removed 2 bases at V and 10 bases at J, with 18 bases between. Germline V CDR1 and CDR2: DFQATT, SNEGSKA (reference sequence). The CDR3 extends over 14 amino acids. CDR3 loop: CSARMGRLPAEQFF. The CDR3 DNA is TGCAGTGCTAGAATGGGCCGTCTGCCGGCGGAGCAGTTCTTC.

The chain is built from TRBV20-1 and TRBJ1-1; tentatively, D is TRBD1 (6 bases). The ends were cut back, 1 base at V and 1 base at J, with 13 bases in the middle. The CDR3 runs to 15 residues. Germline V CDR1 and CDR2: DFQATT, SNEGSKA (reference sequence). CDR3 DNA: TGCAGTGCTAGAGGAACAGGGCGTGGGAACACTGAAGCTTTCTTT. It yields the protein CSARGTGRGNTEAFF.

The sample holds a few counts of this clonotype. The V and J genes are TRBV12-3 or TRBV12-4 and TRBJ1-1, with D tentatively TRBD1 (5 bases). The CDR3 spans 13 residues. Trimming shortened V by 10 bases and J by 1 base, and 13 bases separated the two germline ends. CDR3 protein: CATRGRQNTEAFF. The DNA for the CDR3 is TGTGCCACAAGGGGACGGCAGAACACTGAAGCTTTCTTT.

CDR3 residues: CASSFGTVTDTQYF. CDR3 coding DNA: TGTGCCAGCAGCTTCGGTACGGTTACAGATACGCAGTATTTT. J is TRBJ2-3 and V is TRBV7-2; D not resolved. The CDR3 consists of 14 residues. Germline V lookup: CDR1 SGHTA, CDR2 FQGNSA. With 3 bases removed from V and 3 bases from J, the gap between germline ends came to 10 bases.

This clonotype was counted at least ten times. This chain joins TRBV4-1 and TRBJ2-1; maybe TRBD1 (5 bases). CDR1 is MGHRA and CDR2 is YSYEKL in the germline V gene. The CDR3 sequence is 15 residues long. V was trimmed by 4 bases and J by 3 bases, leaving 13 bases between them. The CDR3 bases are TGCGCCAGCAGCCTAGACAGAACCATCTACAATGAGCAGTTCTTC. Amino acids: CASSLDRTIYNEQFF.

This clonotype has more than one count but fewer than ten. The chain has TRBV4-2 and TRBJ2-5; 10 bases match TRBD2. CDR3 length: 14 residues. The V gene end was trimmed by 5 bases and the J gene end by 5 bases; junction bases not matched to a gene: 5. Germline assignment: CDR1 LGHNA and CDR2 YNFKEQ. Here the CDR3 DNA reads TGTGCCAGCAGCAAAAGCGGGGGGGAGGAGACCCAGTACTTC. Its translation: CASSKSGGEETQYF.

In this sample, this clonotype turned up a few times. The chain joins TRBV7-9 to TRBJ2-2; 7 bases fit TRBD1. Germline CDR1 SEHNR, CDR2 FQNEAQ (reference sequence). The ends lost 5 bases at V and 3 bases at J; junction bases unmatched: 6. The CDR3 consists of 15 residues. CDR3 sequence (DNA): TGTGCCAGCAGCATTTACAGGGGATACACCGGGGAGCTGTTTTTT. Encoded protein: CASSIYRGYTGELFF.

The gene calls are TRBV7-9 and TRBJ2-2, with D unresolved. There are 16 residues in the CDR3. The V gene lost 5 bases and the J gene lost 0 bases, with 13 bases spanning the gap. The germline CDR1 and CDR2 sequences are SEHNR and FQNEAQ (reference sequence). The CDR3 spells CASSTYTFANTGELFF. The CDR3 bases are TGTGCCAGCAGCACCTACACGTTCGCGAACACCGGGGAGCTGTTTTTT.

In this sample, this clonotype turned up a few times. The chain joins TRBV2 to TRBJ2-7; TRBD1 agrees at 7 bases. Germline loops: CDR1 SNHLY, CDR2 FYNNEI. With V trimmed by 6 bases and J by 0 bases, 5 bases remained unmatched. This CDR3 has 14 amino acids. CDR3 DNA: TGTGCCAGCAGGGACAGGTTATACTCCTACGAGCAGTACTTC. Residues: CASRDRLYSYEQYF.